The 23 T cell receptor beta chains presented below share a single source sample, sequenced in a study of shared clonotypes between healthy human individuals. Naive CD8 cells lacked CD45RO and underwent positive selection for CCR7, leaving out terminally differentiated effector memory CD45RA+ cells. Measured with immunoSEQ multiplex PCR; TCRdb has only the in-frame clones, and not every one. The sample gives more than 2 million clones, about 95% of which show up once; roughly 1.1% is in the top ten. Sample: naive CD8+ T cells sorted from blood. The source is a man aged 18 to 29 in good health.

This clone has just one count. The V call is TRBV9, the J call TRBJ2-1, with 13 bases lining up with TRBD2. CDR3 length: 15 residues. V dropped 3 bases and J dropped 8; count of bases not matched to a gene: 5. Germline V gene data show CDR1 as SGDLS and CDR2 as YYNGEE. DNA for the CDR3: TGTGCCAGCAGCGCCGGGACTAGCGGGACCGATGAGCAGTTCTTC. Its translation is CASSAGTSGTDEQFF.

This clone came up once. The gene calls are TRBV6-5 and TRBJ2-3; D is uncertain. Looked up from germline, CDR1 is MNHEY and CDR2 is SVGAGI. The CDR3 has 15 residues. The germline V and J ends were trimmed by 4 bases and 2 bases, with 13 bases remaining between them. The CDR3 is CASSSSGPYTDTQYF. DNA for the CDR3: TGTGCCAGCAGTTCATCCGGGCCGTACACAGATACGCAGTATTTT.

In DNA, the CDR3 is TGTGCCAGCAGTCTCCCCCAGGGGGCGGGATCCTACGAGCAGTACTTC. Translated: CASSLPQGAGSYEQYF. The rearrangement joins TRBV28 to TRBJ2-7; TRBD1 aligns across 8 bases. J gave up 1 base and V 5 bases, and 10 bases lay outside the gene matches. Germline values: CDR1 MDHEN, CDR2 SYDVKM. This CDR3 has 16 residues.

The chain uses TRBV15 and TRBJ2-2; 7 nucleotides agree with TRBD1. The CDR3 sequence is 18 residues long. Trimming took 3 bases from V and 2 from J; bases not matched to a gene: 12. Germline V lookup: CDR1 LNHNV, CDR2 YYDKDF (reference sequence). CDR3 DNA: TGTGCCACCAGCAGTCTCGGTCCGGGACAGATAAACACCGGGGAGCTGTTTTTT. Translated: CATSSLGPGQINTGELFF.

The J gene is TRBJ2-7, the V gene TRBV5-5, with D perhaps TRBD2 (5 bases). CDR1 and CDR2 from the germline V gene are SGHKS and YYEKEE (reference sequence). The CDR3 sequence is 14 residues long. Trimming removed 0 bases from V and 3 bases from J, with 10 bases in between. CDR3 amino acids: CASSLGGNGYEQYF. The CDR3 DNA follows: TGTGCCAGCAGCTTGGGAGGGAACGGCTACGAGCAGTACTTC.

This clone was found once. The rearrangement joins TRBV27 to TRBJ1-1, with no clear D. V lost 5 bases, J lost 0 bases, and 7 bases lay in between. The CDR3 covers 13 residues. Germline V CDR1 and CDR2: MNHEY, SMNVEV (reference sequence). The CDR3 loop reads CASSPELNTEAFF. CDR3 DNA sequence: TGTGCCAGCAGTCCCGAATTGAACACTGAAGCTTTCTTT.

The chain uses TRBV13 and TRBJ1-2; D gene ambiguous. This CDR3 is built from 16 residues. CDR1 and CDR2 (germline): PRHDT, FYEKMQ (reference sequence). Deletions cut 3 bases from V and 4 bases from J, with 18 bases between. The CDR3 sequence is CASSFGGGDLTYGYTF. The CDR3 DNA follows: TGTGCCAGCAGCTTCGGCGGAGGAGACCTAACCTATGGCTACACCTTC.

About this clone: The same CDR3 arises from other DNA sequences in this sample as well. The chain recombines TRBV6-5 with TRBJ1-1; weak D call: TRBD1 (6 bases). Germline V gene sequence: CDR1 MNHEY, CDR2 SVGAGI. V was trimmed by 0 bases and J by 7 bases, leaving 9 bases between them. This CDR3 is 13 amino acids long. This CDR3 is CASSYSEGVEAFF. For the CDR3, the DNA is TGTGCCAGCAGTTACTCGGAGGGGGTTGAAGCTTTCTTT.

The chain combines TRBV2 with TRBJ2-6, with unresolved D. This CDR3 region has 16 residues. Germline V gives CDR1 SNHLY, CDR2 FYNNEI. V shed 5 bases and J shed 0 bases, with 11 bases lying between them. The CDR3 loop is CASSFMSYSGANVLTF. The CDR3 bases are TGTGCCAGCAGTTTTATGTCCTACTCTGGGGCCAACGTCCTGACTTTC.

This clone has a single count. The V and J genes are TRBV27 and TRBJ2-1; a weak D match, TRBD1 (5 bases). V lost 4 bases to trimming and J lost 7 bases, with 11 bases between them. CDR3 length equals 13 residues. CDR1 MNHEY and CDR2 SMNVEV come from the germline V gene (reference sequence). CDR3 amino acids: CASSSQGWNEQFF. In DNA, the CDR3 is TGTGCCAGCAGTTCGCAGGGCTGGAATGAGCAGTTCTTC.

The chain is built from TRBV9 and TRBJ2-1; 10 nucleotides align to TRBD2. Germline V gene data show CDR1 as SGDLS and CDR2 as YYNGEE. The CDR3 consists of 15 residues. V lost 4 bases to trimming and J lost 5 bases; unmatched junction nucleotides: 6. CDR3 nucleotide sequence: TGTGCCAGCAGCATGAGCGGGAGGGCCAACAATGAGCAGTTCTTC. Translation gives CASSMSGRANNEQFF.

The J gene is TRBJ1-2, the V gene TRBV27; 8 nucleotides line up with TRBD1. Germline lookup yields CDR1 MNHEY and CDR2 SMNVEV (reference sequence). J gave up 4 bases and V 5 bases, and 9 bases lay outside the gene matches. The CDR3 covers 15 residues. CDR3 loop: CASSPTGGGTYGYTF. CDR3 in DNA: TGTGCCAGCAGTCCTACAGGGGGGGGTACCTATGGCTACACCTTC.

On this clone itself: In the same sample, other DNA sequences code for this CDR3. The V call is TRBV9, the J call TRBJ2-7; 7 nucleotides line up with TRBD1. The CDR3 loop spans 14 amino acids. The J segment lost 3 bases and the V segment lost 0 bases, leaving 3 bases of the junction unmatched. Germline V gene sequence: CDR1 SGDLS, CDR2 YYNGEE. DNA for the CDR3: TGTGCCAGCAGCGTAGGAGGGGGCGGCTACGAGCAGTACTTC. This translates into CASSVGGGGYEQYF.

The rearrangement uses TRBV28 and TRBJ2-7; tentative D call: TRBD2 (7 bases). V lost 0 bases to trimming and J lost 6 bases, with 12 bases between them. The V gene's germline CDR1 is MDHEN and CDR2 SYDVKM. CDR3 length equals 14 residues. CDR3 loop: CASSLWAGEGEQYF. The CDR3 DNA sequence: TGTGCCAGCAGTTTATGGGCAGGGGAGGGCGAGCAGTACTTC.

This clone has a single count. V and J are TRBV27 and TRBJ2-3; 9 bases align to TRBD2. The CDR3 length is 17 residues. Trimming at V came to 1 base and at J to 3 bases, leaving 8 bases not matched to a gene. Germline CDR1 reads MNHEY; CDR2 reads SMNVEV (reference sequence). CDR3 sequence: CASSLWASGMLTDTQYF. In nucleotides, the CDR3 is TGTGCCAGCAGTTTATGGGCTAGCGGGATGTTAACAGATACGCAGTATTTT.

V is TRBV6-1 and J is TRBJ2-7; TRBD2 is a possible D gene (6 bases). Trimming shortened V by 7 bases and J by 0 bases, and 16 bases separated the two germline ends. The CDR3 is 15 residues long. The germline gives CDR1 MNHNS, CDR2 SASEGT. Here the CDR3 reads CASKLRDGSSYEQYF. The CDR3 bases are TGTGCCAGCAAACTCCGGGACGGGAGCTCCTACGAGCAGTACTTC.

This clone came up once. The gene calls are TRBV5-6 and TRBJ1-1; D remains ambiguous. CDR1 and CDR2 (germline): SGHDT, YYEEEE. The V and J ends lost 1 base and 3 bases respectively, with 13 bases between them. The CDR3 length is 15 residues. CDR3 DNA sequence: TGTGCCAGCAGCTTGCGTACGACGTCCGACACTGAAGCTTTCTTT. Translated: CASSLRTTSDTEAFF.

This clone is a singleton in its sample. The chain combines TRBV12-5 with TRBJ1-2; possible D gene TRBD1, 6 bases. Trimming shortened V by 4 bases and J by 8 bases, and 20 bases separated the two germline ends. The CDR3 is 15 residues long. Germline assignment: CDR1 LGHNT and CDR2 FRNRAP. The CDR3 spells CASGSTMTGIEGYTF. In DNA, the CDR3 is TGTGCTAGTGGTTCTACCATGACAGGCATTGAGGGCTACACCTTC.

The chain uses TRBV4-3 and TRBJ2-5, with D tentatively TRBD2 (5 bases). The V gene's germline CDR1 is LGHNA and CDR2 YSLEER. V shed 0 bases and J shed 5 bases, with 16 bases lying between them. CDR3 length: 16 residues. CDR3 residues: CASSQDSTGRTETQYF. The CDR3 region has the DNA TGCGCCAGCAGCCAAGATTCGACGGGAAGGACGGAGACCCAGTACTTC.

CDR3 coding DNA: TGTGCCAGCAGGGGTTTCCTTATAGAGACCCAGTACTTC. Residues: CASRGFLIETQYF. This chain links TRBV27 with TRBJ2-5; D is undetermined. The CDR3 totals 13 residues. Germline V CDR1 and CDR2: MNHEY, SMNVEV (reference sequence). V lost 6 bases and J 4 bases, leaving 12 bases between the germline ends.

This sequence joins TRBV4-2 and TRBJ2-3, with D perhaps TRBD2 (7 bases). The CDR3 is made up of 15 amino acids. V was trimmed by 2 bases and J by 5 bases, leaving 14 bases between them. Germline values: CDR1 LGHNA, CDR2 YNFKEQ. The CDR3 region has the DNA TGTGCCAGCAGCCAAAGACGGGGGGCCGGAGATACGCAGTATTTT. Translation gives CASSQRRGAGDTQYF.

The chain couples TRBV4-3 to TRBJ2-1, with 7 bases aligning to TRBD2. The CDR3 is made up of 16 amino acids. The ends lost 1 base at V and 3 bases at J; junction bases unmatched: 6. Germline V gene data show CDR1 as LGHNA and CDR2 as YSLEER. This CDR3 is CASSQGRASGYNEQFF. The CDR3 bases are TGCGCCAGCAGCCAAGGCAGGGCTAGCGGCTACAATGAGCAGTTCTTC.

This chain connects TRBV13 to TRBJ2-1, with D perhaps given as TRBD1 or TRBD2 (5 bases each). The ends were cut back, 5 bases at V and 8 bases at J, with 13 bases in the middle. The germline V gene has CDR1 PRHDT and CDR2 FYEKMQ (reference sequence). The CDR3 extends over 13 amino acids. CDR3 protein: CASSPFGDDEQFF. The DNA for the CDR3 is TGTGCCAGCAGCCCGTTCGGGGACGATGAGCAGTTCTTC.